What follows are 17 T cell receptor beta chains derived from one specimen sequenced in a study of OX40 agonist ivuxolimab in advanced cancers. Data came from immunoSEQ multiplex PCR; TCRdb stores just in-frame clones and leaves some out. The repertoire has around 100,000 clones, roughly 89% of them found once; the top ten carry around 0.16%. This sample comprised CD4+ or CD8+ T cells sorted from blood, obtained in a trial of the OX40 agonist ivuxolimab. The receptors were sampled from an adult with an advanced solid tumor such as melanoma, head and neck, liver or kidney cancer.

The chain recombines TRBV30 with TRBJ2-7; either TRBD1 or TRBD2 may fit D (5 bases each). Germline V lookup: CDR1 GTSNPN, CDR2 SVGIG (reference sequence). The CDR3 is 16 residues long. V was pared by 3 bases and J by 0 bases, with 18 bases between. The CDR3 region has the DNA TGTGCCTGGAGCCGGGGACCCAGACAGACCTCCTACGAGCAGTACTTC. Amino acid sequence: CAWSRGPRQTSYEQYF.

The rearrangement links TRBV9 to TRBJ1-1, with D hard to call. V gave up 1 base and J gave up 3 bases, with 10 bases separating them. The CDR3 consists of 14 residues. CDR1 SGDLS and CDR2 YYNGEE come from the germline V gene. CDR3 protein: CASSVNGRDTEAFF. The DNA of the CDR3 is TGTGCCAGCAGCGTAAATGGACGAGACACTGAAGCTTTCTTT. The whole variable domain, filled in from reference TRBV9 and TRBJ1-1, reads DSGVTQTPKHLITATGQRVTLRCSPRSGDLSVYWYQQSLDQGLQFLIQYYNGEERAKGNILERFSAQQFPDLHSELNLSSLELGDSALYFCASSVNGRDTEAFFGQGTRLTVV.

This chain connects TRBV7-8 to TRBJ2-5; possible D gene TRBD2, 5 bases. The CDR3 covers 13 residues. V was clipped by 4 bases and J by 3 bases, with 9 bases between them. Germline CDR1 and CDR2: SGHVS and FQNEAQ. CDR3 amino acids: CASSSRLKETQYF. The CDR3 DNA reads as TGTGCCAGCAGCTCGAGACTAAAAGAGACCCAGTACTTC.

The chain links TRBV5-1 to TRBJ2-5; TRBD2 matches 13 bases. The CDR3 is 20 residues long. Germline V gives CDR1 SGHRS, CDR2 YFSETQ. Unmatched junction bases numbered 15, after V lost 2 bases and J lost 2 bases. The CDR3 sequence: CASSFFGLAGAGLMQETQYF. DNA for the CDR3: TGCGCCAGCAGCTTTTTCGGACTAGCGGGAGCTGGCCTTATGCAAGAGACCCAGTACTTC.

The V and J genes are TRBV19 and TRBJ2-1, with D unresolved. Germline V gene sequence: CDR1 LNHDA, CDR2 SQIVND (reference sequence). V gave up 3 bases and J gave up 8 bases, with 14 bases separating them. CDR3 size: 14 residues. CDR3: CASSIVGSRDEQFF. The CDR3 nucleotides read TGTGCCAGTAGTATTGTCGGGTCTAGGGATGAGCAGTTCTTC.

This sequence joins TRBV9 and TRBJ1-1; D is unresolved. CDR1 is SGDLS, CDR2 YYNGEE, per germline. V lost 4 bases to trimming and J lost 1 base, with 8 bases between them. This CDR3 has 13 residues. The CDR3 protein is CASSLTPNTEAFF. The CDR3 region has the DNA TGTGCCAGCAGCCTGACGCCGAACACTGAAGCTTTCTTT.

V is TRBV6-1 and J is TRBJ2-5; TRBD1 or TRBD2 may be the D gene (5 bases each). The CDR3 covers 13 residues. Deletions cut 1 base from V and 9 bases from J, with 12 bases between. CDR1 and CDR2 from the germline V gene are MNHNS and SASEGT. CDR3 protein: CASSEVWGMAQYF. CDR3 DNA sequence: TGTGCCAGCAGTGAAGTATGGGGGATGGCCCAGTACTTC.

The chain links TRBV2 to TRBJ1-5; no clear D. With 5 bases removed from V and 0 bases from J, the gap between germline ends came to 11 bases. The germline CDR1 and CDR2 sequences are SNHLY and FYNNEI. The CDR3 consists of 15 residues. The CDR3: CASSPEIYSNQPQHF. Here the CDR3 DNA reads TGTGCCAGCAGTCCAGAAATATATAGCAATCAGCCCCAGCATTTT.

The chain employs TRBV2 and TRBJ2-2; D unresolved. Trimming took 7 bases from V and 8 from J, leaving 14 bases between them. The germline gives CDR1 SNHLY, CDR2 FYNNEI. CDR3 length: 13 amino acids. For the CDR3, the DNA is TGTGCCAGCAATGACTGGTTAGAGGGGGAGCTGTTTTTT. It translates to CASNDWLEGELFF.

A single count supports this clone. The rearrangement joins TRBV5-1 to TRBJ2-3, with TRBD2 matching over 13 bases. CDR1 is SGHRS and CDR2 is YFSETQ in the germline V gene. J lost 6 bases, V lost 3 bases, and 10 bases had no gene match. This CDR3 region has 17 residues. This chain's CDR3 is CASSSGLAGPRGDTQYF. CDR3 DNA: TGCGCCAGCAGCTCGGGACTAGCGGGGCCGCGGGGGGATACGCAGTATTTT.

The chain employs TRBV7-2 and TRBJ1-4; 7 nucleotides line up with TRBD1. Trimming at V came to 5 bases and at J to 3 bases, leaving 3 bases not matched to a gene. CDR1 is SGHTA and CDR2 is FQGNSA in the germline V gene. The length of the CDR3 is 14 residues. CDR3 in amino acids: CASSVDRANEKLFF. The CDR3 DNA sequence: TGTGCCAGCAGCGTAGACAGGGCTAATGAAAAACTGTTTTTT.

This sequence joins TRBV7-9 and TRBJ2-1; 9 bases line up with TRBD1. The germline gives CDR1 SEHNR, CDR2 FQNEAQ (reference sequence). This CDR3 is built from 15 residues. V shed 5 bases, J shed 7 bases, and the junction held 9 bases outside the gene matches. The DNA of the CDR3 is TGTGCCAGCAGCCGAACAGGACAGGGGATGAATGAGCAGTTCTTC. This gives the protein CASSRTGQGMNEQFF. Looking up the rest from reference TRBV7-9 and TRBJ2-1 gives the full variable domain: DTGVSQNPRHKITKRGQNVTFRCDPISEHNRLYWYRQTLGQGPEFLTYFQNEAQLEKSRLLSDRFSAERPKGSFSTLEIQRTEQGDSAMYLCASSRTGQGMNEQFFGPGTRLTVL.

The chain joins TRBV7-2 to TRBJ1-6, with 8 bases lining up with TRBD1. The V and J ends lost 1 base and 7 bases, in that order; junction bases with no gene match: 3. Looked up from germline, CDR1 is SGHTA and CDR2 is FQGNSA. The CDR3 sequence is 15 residues long. CDR3 residues: CASSLGTGRNSPLHF. The CDR3, as DNA: TGTGCCAGCAGCTTAGGGACAGGGCGGAATTCACCCCTCCACTTT.

The rearrangement joins TRBV19 to TRBJ2-3; 7 nucleotides match TRBD1. The CDR3 extends over 16 amino acids. The germline V gene has CDR1 LNHDA and CDR2 SQIVND (reference sequence). V was clipped by 3 bases and J by 0 bases; unmatched bases: 6. The CDR3 DNA is TGTGCCAGTAGTATGTTGCCGGGACAGAGCACAGATACGCAGTATTTT. Amino acid sequence: CASSMLPGQSTDTQYF.

The CDR3 sequence is CASSLRLAPQETQYF. CDR3 sequence (DNA): TGCGCCAGCAGCTTGCGACTAGCGCCCCAAGAGACCCAGTACTTC. The genes are TRBV5-1 and TRBJ2-5; 8 bases agree with TRBD2. The trim removed 1 base at V and 1 base at J, leaving 3 bases unmatched. The CDR3 is 15 residues long. From germline, CDR1 is SGHRS and CDR2 YFSETQ.

The CDR3, as DNA: TGTGCCAGCAGTGATCAGGGTACAACCGCCCTGGGGGGCTACACCTTC. Its translation: CASSDQGTTALGGYTF. This chain uses TRBV2 with TRBJ1-2, with D tentatively TRBD1 (5 bases). Looked up from germline, CDR1 is SNHLY and CDR2 is FYNNEI. V was clipped by 3 bases and J by 8 bases, with 22 bases between them. The CDR3 is 16 residues long.

The CDR3 loop reads CAWSVSVGGPTDTQYF. The CDR3 DNA is TGTGCCTGGAGTGTAAGTGTCGGGGGGCCCACAGATACGCAGTATTTT. The genes are TRBV30 and TRBJ2-3; TRBD2 is a possible D gene (7 bases). V lost 0 bases and J lost 2, with 15 bases in between. The CDR3 spans 16 residues. Per germline, CDR1 GTSNPN and CDR2 SVGIG (reference sequence).